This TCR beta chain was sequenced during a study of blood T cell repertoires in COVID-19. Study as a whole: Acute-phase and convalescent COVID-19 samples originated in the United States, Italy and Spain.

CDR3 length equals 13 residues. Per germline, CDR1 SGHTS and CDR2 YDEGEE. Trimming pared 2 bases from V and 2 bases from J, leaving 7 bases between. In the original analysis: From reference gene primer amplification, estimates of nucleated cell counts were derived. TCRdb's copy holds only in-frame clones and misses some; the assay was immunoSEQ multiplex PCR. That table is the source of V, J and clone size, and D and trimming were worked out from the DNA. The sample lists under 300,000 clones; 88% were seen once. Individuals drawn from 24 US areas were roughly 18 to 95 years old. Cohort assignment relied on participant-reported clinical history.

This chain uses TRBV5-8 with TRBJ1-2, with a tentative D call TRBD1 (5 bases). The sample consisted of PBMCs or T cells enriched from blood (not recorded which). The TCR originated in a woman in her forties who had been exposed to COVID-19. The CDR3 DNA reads TGTGCCAGCAGCTTTCAGGGAAACTATGGCTACACCTTC. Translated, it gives CASSFQGNYGYTF.